This TCR beta chain was documented in a study of blood T cell repertoires in COVID-19. V shed 0 bases, J shed 5 bases, and the junction held 4 bases outside the gene matches. CDR1 and CDR2 (germline): SGHRS, YFSETQ. This CDR3 has 15 residues. Per the original data handling: How many nucleated cells were present was estimated from reference gene primer amplification. Method: immunoSEQ multiplex PCR; TCRdb's copy keeps in-frame clones and lacks some. V and J calls plus clone size are reproduced from that table; the DNA served to infer D and trimming. This sample carries 80,000 or so clones, around 86% of them seen once, and the ten largest clones take about 40%.

This chain uses TRBV5-1 with TRBJ2-2, with 7 positions matching TRBD1. The source is an elderly man with acute or convalescent COVID-19. Sequencing was done on a sample of peripheral blood. Here the CDR3 DNA reads TGCGCCAGCAGCTTGGCCGTCAGGGGGACCGGGGAGCTGTTTTTT. Amino acid sequence: CASSLAVRGTGELFF.